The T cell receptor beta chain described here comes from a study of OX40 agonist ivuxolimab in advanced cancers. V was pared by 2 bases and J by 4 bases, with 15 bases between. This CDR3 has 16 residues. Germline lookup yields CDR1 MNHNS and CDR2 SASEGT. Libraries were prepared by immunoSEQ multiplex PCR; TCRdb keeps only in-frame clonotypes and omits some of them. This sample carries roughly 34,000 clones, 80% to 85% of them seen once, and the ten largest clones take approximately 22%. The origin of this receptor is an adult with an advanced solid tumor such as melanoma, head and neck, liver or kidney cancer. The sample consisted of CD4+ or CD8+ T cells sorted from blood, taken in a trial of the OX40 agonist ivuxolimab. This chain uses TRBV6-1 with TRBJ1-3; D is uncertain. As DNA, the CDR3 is TGTGCCAGCAGTGAATTTCAAATGACATTAGGAAACACCATATATTTT. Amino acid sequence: CASSEFQMTLGNTIYF.